The next 4 T cell receptor beta chains were all read from a single sample in a study of beta chain features in type 1 diabetes. Antigens of these TCRs are unknown. Study-wide points: Shortening of TCRB CDR3s, moderate but significant, appeared in all four CD4+ subsets of Type 1 diabetes patients.

Isolated RNA was reverse transcribed in full, so expressed TCRB transcripts were sequenced. The method was immunoSEQ multiplex PCR; TCRdb's version includes in-frame clones alone and lacks a portion of them. The sample yields 300,000 to 350,000 clones, roughly 14% seen once. Source material: naive CD4+ T cells from blood. The receptors derive from a woman aged 18 to 35 with type 1 diabetes.

The chain has TRBV30 and TRBJ1-1; 8 bases line up with TRBD1. The germline V gene has CDR1 GTSNPN and CDR2 SVGIG (reference sequence). The CDR3 extends over 12 amino acids. V lost 2 bases, J lost 10 bases, and 6 bases stayed unmatched. CDR3 sequence: CAWSSYRGAAFF. The DNA for the CDR3 is TGTGCCTGGAGTAGCTACAGGGGGGCAGCTTTCTTT. Combining the CDR3 with reference TRBV30 and TRBJ1-1 gives the whole variable domain SQTIHQWPATLVQPVGSPLSLECTVEGTSNPNLYWYRQAAGRGLQLLFYSVGIGQISSEVPQNLSASRPQDRQFILSSKKLLLSDSGFYLCAWSSYRGAAFFGQGTRLTVV.

The rearrangement uses TRBV18 and TRBJ2-1; D is unclear. Looked up from germline, CDR1 is KGHSH and CDR2 is LQKENI. The CDR3 runs 14 residues. Trimming shortened V by 3 bases and J by 10 bases, and 16 bases separated the two germline ends. CDR3 region: CASSPERNLFEQFF. As DNA, the CDR3 is TGTGCCAGCTCACCCGAGAGGAACCTATTCGAGCAGTTCTTC.

In its sample, this clone was seen a few times. For the CDR3, the DNA is TGTGCCAGCAGCTTCGGACAGTCGAACACTGAAGCTTTCTTT. It yields the protein CASSFGQSNTEAFF. V gene TRBV7-3 combines with J gene TRBJ1-1, with TRBD1 as a possible D gene (6 bases). The CDR3 runs to 14 residues. Germline V gene sequence: CDR1 SGHTA, CDR2 FQGTGA. V gave up 3 bases and J gave up 1 base, with 9 bases separating them.

This clone has a handful of counts. V gene TRBV7-9 combines with J gene TRBJ2-7; tentatively, D is TRBD1 (5 bases). Germline CDR1 SEHNR, CDR2 FQNEAQ (reference sequence). This CDR3 comprises 14 residues. Between the trimmed V and J ends, which lost 0 bases and 9 bases, there was a span of 15 bases. This CDR3 reads CASSLAGQAPRQYV. The CDR3 bases are TGTGCCAGCAGCTTAGCGGGGCAGGCCCCGAGGCAGTACGTC.